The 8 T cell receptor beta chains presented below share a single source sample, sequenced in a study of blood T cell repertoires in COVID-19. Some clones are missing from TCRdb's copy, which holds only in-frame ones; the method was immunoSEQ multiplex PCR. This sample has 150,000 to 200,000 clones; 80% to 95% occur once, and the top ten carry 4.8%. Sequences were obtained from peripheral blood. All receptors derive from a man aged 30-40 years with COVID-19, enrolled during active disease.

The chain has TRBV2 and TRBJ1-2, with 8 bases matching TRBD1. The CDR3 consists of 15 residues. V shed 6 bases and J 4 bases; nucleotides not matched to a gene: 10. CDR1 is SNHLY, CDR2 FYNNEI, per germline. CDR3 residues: CASSYAGGGGYGYTF. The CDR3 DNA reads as TGTGCCAGCAGCTACGCAGGGGGCGGAGGCTATGGCTACACCTTC.

CDR3 protein: CASRSRLNEQYF. DNA of the CDR3: TGTGCCAGCAGGAGCAGGCTGAACGAGCAGTACTTC. The V and J genes are TRBV5-5 and TRBJ2-7, with no clear D. The CDR3 length is 12 residues. Germline CDR1 reads SGHKS; CDR2 reads YYEKEE (reference sequence). The V end was cut by 5 bases, the J end by 5 bases, with 11 bases between.

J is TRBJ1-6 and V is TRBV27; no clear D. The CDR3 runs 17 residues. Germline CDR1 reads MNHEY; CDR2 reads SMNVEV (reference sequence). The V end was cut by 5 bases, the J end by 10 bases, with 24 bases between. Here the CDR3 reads CASSRLSVGVIVSPLHF. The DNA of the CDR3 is TGTGCCAGCAGTCGTCTTAGCGTGGGTGTAATAGTATCACCCCTCCACTTT.

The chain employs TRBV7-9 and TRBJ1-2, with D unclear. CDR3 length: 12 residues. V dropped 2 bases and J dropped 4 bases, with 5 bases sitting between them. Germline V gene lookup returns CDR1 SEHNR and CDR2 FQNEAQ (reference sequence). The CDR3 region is CASSLLVYGYTF. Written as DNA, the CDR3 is TGTGCCAGCAGCTTATTAGTCTATGGCTACACCTTC.

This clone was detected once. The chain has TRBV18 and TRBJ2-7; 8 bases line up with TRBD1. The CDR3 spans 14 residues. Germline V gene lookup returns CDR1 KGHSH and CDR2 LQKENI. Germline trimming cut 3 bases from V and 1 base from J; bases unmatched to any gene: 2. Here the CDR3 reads CASSPQGASYEQYF. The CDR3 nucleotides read TGTGCCAGCTCACCGCAGGGGGCATCCTACGAGCAGTACTTC. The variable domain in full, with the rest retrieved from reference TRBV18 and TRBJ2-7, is NAGVMQNPRHLVRRRGQEARLRCSPMKGHSHVYWYRQLPEEGLKFMVYLQKENIIDESGMPKERFSAEFPKEGPSILRIQQVVRGDSAAYFCASSPQGASYEQYFGPGTRLTVT.

The CDR3 region is CASSGPDRDQPNYGYTF. The CDR3 DNA reads as TGTGCCAGCAGCGGGCCGGACAGGGATCAGCCTAACTATGGCTACACCTTC. The chain has TRBV9 and TRBJ1-2; 8 bases align to TRBD1. This CDR3 comprises 17 residues. Germline-derived CDR1 and CDR2 are SGDLS and YYNGEE. Trimming at V came to 3 bases and at J to 0 bases, leaving 10 bases not matched to a gene.

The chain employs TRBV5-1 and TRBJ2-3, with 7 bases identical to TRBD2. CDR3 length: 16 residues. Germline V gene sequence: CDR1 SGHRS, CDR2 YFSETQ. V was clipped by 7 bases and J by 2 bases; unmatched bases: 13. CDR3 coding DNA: TGCGCCAGCGCATCCCTGCTAGCGGAGACCACAGATACGCAGTATTTT. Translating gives CASASLLAETTDTQYF.

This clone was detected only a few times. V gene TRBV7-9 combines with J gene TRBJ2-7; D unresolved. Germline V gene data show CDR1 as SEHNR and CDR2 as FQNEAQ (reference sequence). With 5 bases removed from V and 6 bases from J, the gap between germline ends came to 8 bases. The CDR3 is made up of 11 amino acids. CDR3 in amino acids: CASSPMREQYF. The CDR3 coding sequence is TGTGCCAGCAGCCCAATGCGCGAGCAGTACTTC. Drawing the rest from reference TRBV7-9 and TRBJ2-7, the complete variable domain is DTGVSQNPRHKITKRGQNVTFRCDPISEHNRLYWYRQTLGQGPEFLTYFQNEAQLEKSRLLSDRFSAERPKGSFSTLEIQRTEQGDSAMYLCASSPMREQYFGPGTRLTVT.